What follows are 24 T cell receptor beta chains derived from one specimen sequenced in a study of T cells after yellow fever vaccination. Each CDR3 protein gets one entry after TCRdb re-called the 5' RACE reads with MiXCR. The profile covers a few hundred thousand distinct CDR3 sequences, with around 10% appearing a single time and roughly 18% taken by the ten largest. Sequencing used PBMCs, obtained on the day of the first yellow fever vaccination. The source is a man between 18 and 35 years old who received the YFV17D yellow fever vaccine.

This clonotype was counted between two and nine times. The V and J genes are TRBV12-3 or TRBV12-4 and TRBJ1-6; D unclear. This CDR3 is 18 amino acids long. V was pared by 2 bases and J by 0 bases, with 14 bases between. The CDR3 bases are TGTGCCAGCAGTTTAACTTTCGGACCGAGCTCCTATAATTCACCCCTCCACTTT. It codes for CASSLTFGPSSYNSPLHF.

In this sample, this clonotype turned up many times. CDR3 in DNA: TGCGCCGTACTCCGGGACAATTACAATGAGCAGTTCTTC. Its protein product is CAVLRDNYNEQFF. The V and J genes are TRBV10-2 and TRBJ2-1; tentatively, D is TRBD1 (6 bases). CDR1 is WSHSY, CDR2 SAAADI, per germline. V was pared by 11 bases and J by 4 bases, with 15 bases between. The CDR3 totals 13 residues.

In this sample, this clonotype turned up a few times. The V call is TRBV28, the J call TRBJ1-3, with D perhaps matching TRBD1 (5 bases). Trimming shortened V by 6 bases and J by 4 bases, and 13 bases separated the two germline ends. Per germline, CDR1 MDHEN and CDR2 SYDVKM. CDR3 length equals 14 residues. Here the CDR3 DNA reads TGTGCCAGCAGCACTCAGGGTTTCGGAAACACCATATATTTT. Residues: CASSTQGFGNTIYF.

The chain employs TRBV5-1 and TRBJ2-1, with 8 bases identical to TRBD2. Looked up from germline, CDR1 is SGHRS and CDR2 is YFSETQ. The CDR3 contains 17 residues. V lost 1 base and J lost 6; bases outside the gene matches: 12. CDR3 sequence (DNA): TGCGCCAGCAGCTTGTTAACTACGGGGGGGGCCTTCAATGAGCAGTTCTTC. Translated: CASSLLTTGGAFNEQFF.

A few counts support this clonotype. The chain employs TRBV7-2 and TRBJ1-2, with D hard to call. Germline CDR1 is SGHTA and CDR2 is FQGNSA. The CDR3 sequence is 13 residues long. V was cut by 7 bases and J by 6 bases, with 15 bases left in between. The CDR3 loop is CASILALGDGYTF. In DNA form, the CDR3 reads TGTGCCAGCATCCTAGCCTTGGGTGATGGCTACACCTTC.

V usage is TRBV25-1 and J usage is TRBJ1-1; no firm D call. Trimming took off 4 bases at V and 10 bases at J, with 10 bases between the two ends. The germline V gene has CDR1 MGHDK and CDR2 SYGVNS. The CDR3 is made up of 11 amino acids. CDR3 nucleotides: TGTGCCAGCAGTGTAGGGCAGTTAGCTTTCTTT. Translation: CASSVGQLAFF.

V usage is TRBV4-1 and J usage is TRBJ1-5; TRBD1 might be the D (5 bases). V was trimmed by 4 bases and J by 0 bases, leaving 10 bases between them. CDR1 and CDR2 (germline): MGHRA, YSYEKL. This CDR3 spans 15 amino acids. CDR3 loop: CASSLRGVSNQPQHF. The CDR3 DNA follows: TGCGCCAGCAGCCTTAGAGGGGTTAGCAATCAGCCCCAGCATTTT.

This clonotype was counted between two and nine times. The V gene is TRBV7-9, the J gene TRBJ1-1; D is ambiguous. Germline CDR1 and CDR2: SEHNR and FQNEAQ (reference sequence). The ends were cut back, 4 bases at V and 1 base at J, with 13 bases in the middle. The CDR3 has 15 residues. The CDR3 loop is CASSSTRVGNTEAFF. The CDR3 bases are TGTGCCAGCAGCTCGACACGGGTGGGGAACACTGAAGCTTTCTTT. Filled out from reference TRBV7-9 and TRBJ1-1, the complete variable domain reads DTGVSQNPRHKITKRGQNVTFRCDPISEHNRLYWYRQTLGQGPEFLTYFQNEAQLEKSRLLSDRFSAERPKGSFSTLEIQRTEQGDSAMYLCASSSTRVGNTEAFFGQGTRLTVV.

This chain connects TRBV7-2 to TRBJ2-1, with D uncertain. The CDR3 contains 13 residues. V dropped 5 bases and J dropped 7 bases, with 12 bases sitting between them. CDR1 is SGHTA, CDR2 FQGNSA, per germline. CDR3 DNA sequence: TGTGCCAGCAGCCAGCGCAGAGAAAATGAGCAGTTCTTC. This translates into CASSQRRENEQFF.

This clonotype has a handful of counts. The J gene is TRBJ1-1, the V gene TRBV7-2; 7 bases fit TRBD1. The CDR3 loop spans 15 amino acids. Trimming took 5 bases from V and 1 from J; bases not matched to a gene: 7. The germline gives CDR1 SGHTA, CDR2 FQGNSA. The CDR3 coding sequence is TGTGCCAGCAGCATCCGACAGGGTGGGAACACTGAAGCTTTCTTT. This gives the protein CASSIRQGGNTEAFF.

This clonotype has at least ten counts. V and J are TRBV5-4 and TRBJ2-7, with D uncertain. Germline V gives CDR1 SGHNT, CDR2 YYREEE (reference sequence). Trimming took 1 base from V and 2 from J, leaving 10 bases between them. CDR3 length: 14 residues. CDR3 protein: CASSLHGGAYEQYV. For the CDR3, the DNA is TGTGCCAGCAGCTTGCATGGCGGAGCCTACGAGCAGTACGTC.

This chain connects TRBV27 to TRBJ2-7; 8 nucleotides align to TRBD2. The germline CDR1 and CDR2 sequences are MNHEY and SMNVEV (reference sequence). The CDR3 covers 14 residues. The V segment lost 3 bases and the J segment 3 bases; nucleotides outside the gene matches: 4. Written as DNA, the CDR3 is TGTGCCAGCAGTTTCAGCAGCGGGGGCTACGAGCAGTACTTC. This codes for CASSFSSGGYEQYF.

The V call is TRBV7-9, the J call TRBJ1-1; D gene uncertain. V lost 6 bases and J 3 bases, leaving 17 bases between the germline ends. Per the germline V gene, CDR1 is SEHNR and CDR2 is FQNEAQ (reference sequence). CDR3 length: 15 residues. The CDR3 here is CASRRTNGPDTEAFF. The DNA of the CDR3 is TGTGCCAGCAGACGAACCAACGGGCCCGACACTGAAGCTTTCTTT. Looking up the rest from reference TRBV7-9 and TRBJ1-1 gives the full variable domain: DTGVSQNPRHKITKRGQNVTFRCDPISEHNRLYWYRQTLGQGPEFLTYFQNEAQLEKSRLLSDRFSAERPKGSFSTLEIQRTEQGDSAMYLCASRRTNGPDTEAFFGQGTRLTVV.

This clonotype was seen repeatedly, ten times or more. The chain combines TRBV4-3 with TRBJ1-2; TRBD1 might be the D (6 bases). Trimming shortened V by 4 bases and J by 3 bases, and 15 bases separated the two germline ends. Per germline, CDR1 LGHNA and CDR2 YSLEER. The CDR3 runs 15 residues. The CDR3 nucleotides read TGCGCCAGCAGCCCCCTGGGGGGGCATGACTATGGCTACACCTTC. Translating gives CASSPLGGHDYGYTF.

There are many counts of this clonotype. The chain has TRBV11-2 and TRBJ2-5; possible D gene TRBD2, 5 bases. V was pared by 5 bases and J by 3 bases, with 10 bases between. This CDR3 spans 13 amino acids. Per the germline V gene, CDR1 is SGHAT and CDR2 is FQNNGV. The chain's CDR3 is CASSPGLEETQYF. CDR3 sequence (DNA): TGTGCCAGCAGCCCCGGACTGGAAGAGACCCAGTACTTC. The variable domain in full, completed from reference TRBV11-2 and TRBJ2-5, reads EAGVAQSPRYKIIEKRQSVAFWCNPISGHATLYWYQQILGQGPKLLIQFQNNGVVDDSQLPKDRFSAERLKGVDSTLKIQPAKLEDSAVYLCASSPGLEETQYFGPGTRLLVL.

This clonotype was seen a few times. The chain links TRBV19 to TRBJ1-1; no definite D call. Germline V CDR1 and CDR2: LNHDA, SQIVND (reference sequence). The CDR3 has 17 amino acids. Deletions cut 2 bases from V and 4 bases from J, with 20 bases between. CDR3 coding DNA: TGTGCCAGTAGTATACGGGGTTTGGGGAGGAAGGGCACTGAAGCTTTCTTT. Translated, it gives CASSIRGLGRKGTEAFF.

V gene TRBV27 combines with J gene TRBJ1-2; 7 bases line up with TRBD1. The trim removed 5 bases at V and 5 bases at J, leaving 8 bases unmatched. CDR1 MNHEY and CDR2 SMNVEV come from the germline V gene (reference sequence). The CDR3 consists of 14 residues. CDR3 in amino acids: CASSLRGPLYGYTF. The CDR3 DNA reads TGTGCCAGCAGTCTGAGGGGGCCTCTGTATGGCTACACCTTC.

This clonotype has a handful of counts. The chain carries TRBV12-3 or TRBV12-4 and TRBJ2-5, with a weak D call TRBD2 (6 bases). The V gene lost 5 bases and the J gene lost 5 bases, with 18 bases spanning the gap. CDR3 length: 15 amino acids. The chain's CDR3 is CASSPLVAGLETQYF. The DNA of the CDR3 is TGTGCCAGCAGTCCCCTGGTGGCGGGGTTGGAGACCCAGTACTTC.

The sample holds a few counts of this clonotype. This chain joins TRBV6-1 and TRBJ1-3; TRBD1 matches at 8 bases. The CDR3 contains 16 residues. Germline CDR1 is MNHNS and CDR2 is SASEGT. The V and J ends lost 2 bases and 6 bases, in that order; junction bases with no gene match: 9. Here the CDR3 reads CASSESRTGTKNTIYF. In DNA, the CDR3 is TGTGCCAGCAGTGAATCCAGGACAGGGACGAAAAACACCATATATTTT.

This clonotype was seen only a few times. The chain carries TRBV11-2 and TRBJ2-3; 10 nucleotides line up with TRBD2. The germline V gene encodes CDR1 SGHAT and CDR2 FQNNGV. The ends lost 8 bases at V and 0 bases at J; junction bases unmatched: 20. The CDR3 is 20 amino acids. The CDR3 reads CASGNIAGGFTRASTDTQYF. The CDR3 DNA reads TGTGCCAGCGGAAACATAGCGGGGGGATTTACAAGGGCTAGCACAGATACGCAGTATTTT.

This clonotype was counted ten times or more. CDR3 in amino acids: CASSLDSQISKAFF. CDR3 in DNA: TGTGCCAGCAGCTTGGACAGTCAGATCTCCAAAGCTTTCTTT. V gene TRBV7-2 combines with J gene TRBJ1-1, with D tentatively TRBD1 (6 bases). Germline-derived CDR1 and CDR2 are SGHTA and FQGNSA. The CDR3 has 14 residues. The V end lost 3 bases, the J end lost 9 bases, and 17 bases lay between the germline ends.

The table lists this clonotype with a few counts. This sequence joins TRBV29-1 and TRBJ1-1; tentatively, D is TRBD1 (5 bases). Germline CDR1 SQVTM, CDR2 ANQGSEA. The CDR3 consists of 11 residues. Trimming removed 4 bases at V and 5 bases at J, with 8 bases between. The CDR3 spells CSVGRATEAFF. The CDR3 DNA sequence: TGCAGCGTTGGCAGGGCAACTGAAGCTTTCTTT.

This clonotype occurred a few times. The chain uses TRBV28 and TRBJ1-1, with 8 bases matching TRBD1. The CDR3 extends over 13 amino acids. CDR1 is MDHEN and CDR2 is SYDVKM in the germline V gene. V shed 7 bases, J shed 7 bases, and the junction held 8 bases outside the gene matches. The chain's CDR3 is CASNAGQGGEAFF. The CDR3 bases are TGTGCCAGCAACGCCGGACAGGGCGGTGAAGCTTTCTTT.

This clonotype was found a few times. The chain recombines TRBV12-3 or TRBV12-4 with TRBJ2-1; 7 nucleotides line up with TRBD2. CDR3 length: 15 amino acids. J lost 7 bases, V lost 6 bases, and 12 bases had no gene match. DNA of the CDR3: TGTGCCAGCAGCCCTGTTTCGGGACTATTGAATGAGCAGTTCTTC. Translation: CASSPVSGLLNEQFF.